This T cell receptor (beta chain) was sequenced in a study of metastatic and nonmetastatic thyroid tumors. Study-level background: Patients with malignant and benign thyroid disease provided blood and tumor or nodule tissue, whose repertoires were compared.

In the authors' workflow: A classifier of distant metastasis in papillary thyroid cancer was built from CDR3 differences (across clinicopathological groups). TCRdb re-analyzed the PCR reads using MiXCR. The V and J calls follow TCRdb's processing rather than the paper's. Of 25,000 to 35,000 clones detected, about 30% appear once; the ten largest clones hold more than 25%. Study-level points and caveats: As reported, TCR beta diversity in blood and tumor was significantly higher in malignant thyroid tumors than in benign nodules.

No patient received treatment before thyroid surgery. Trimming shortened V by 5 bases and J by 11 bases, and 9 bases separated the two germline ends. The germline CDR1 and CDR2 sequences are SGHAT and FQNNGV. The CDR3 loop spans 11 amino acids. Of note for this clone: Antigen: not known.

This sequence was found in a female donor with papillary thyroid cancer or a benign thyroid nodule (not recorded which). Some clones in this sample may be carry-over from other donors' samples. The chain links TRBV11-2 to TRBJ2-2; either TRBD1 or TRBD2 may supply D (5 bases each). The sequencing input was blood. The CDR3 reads CASSRGVELFF. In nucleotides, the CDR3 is TGTGCCAGCAGCCGAGGGGTTGAGCTGTTTTTT.